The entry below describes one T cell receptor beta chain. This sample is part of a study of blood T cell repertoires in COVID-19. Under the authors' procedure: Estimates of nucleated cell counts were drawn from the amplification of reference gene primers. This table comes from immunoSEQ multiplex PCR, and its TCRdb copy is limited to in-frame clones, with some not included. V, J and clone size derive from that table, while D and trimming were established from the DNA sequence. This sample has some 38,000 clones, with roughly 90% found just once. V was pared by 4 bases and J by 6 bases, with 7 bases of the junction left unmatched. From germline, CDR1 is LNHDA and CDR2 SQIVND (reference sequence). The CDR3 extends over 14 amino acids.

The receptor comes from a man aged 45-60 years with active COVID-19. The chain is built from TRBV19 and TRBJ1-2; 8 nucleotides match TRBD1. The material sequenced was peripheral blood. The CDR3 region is CASSTSGQVNGYTF. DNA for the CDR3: TGTGCCAGTAGTACCTCGGGACAGGTAAATGGCTACACCTTC.